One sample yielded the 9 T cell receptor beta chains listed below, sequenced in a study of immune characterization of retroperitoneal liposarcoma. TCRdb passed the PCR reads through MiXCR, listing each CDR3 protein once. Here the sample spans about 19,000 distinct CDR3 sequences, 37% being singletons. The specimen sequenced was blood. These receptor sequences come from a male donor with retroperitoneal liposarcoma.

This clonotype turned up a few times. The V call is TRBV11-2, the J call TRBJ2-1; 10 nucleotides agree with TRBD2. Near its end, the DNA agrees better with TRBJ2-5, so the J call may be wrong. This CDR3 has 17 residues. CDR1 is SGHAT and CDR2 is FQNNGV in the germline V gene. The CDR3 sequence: CASSLDIQAGGGETQYF. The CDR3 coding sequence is TGTGCCAGCAGCTTAGATATTCAAGCGGGGGGGGGGGAGACCCAGTACTTC.

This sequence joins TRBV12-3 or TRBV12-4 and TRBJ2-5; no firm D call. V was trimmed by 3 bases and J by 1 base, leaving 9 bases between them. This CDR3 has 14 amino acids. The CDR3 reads CASSFGRPQETQYF. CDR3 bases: TGTGCCAGCAGTTTTGGGCGGCCCCAAGAGACCCAGTACTTC.

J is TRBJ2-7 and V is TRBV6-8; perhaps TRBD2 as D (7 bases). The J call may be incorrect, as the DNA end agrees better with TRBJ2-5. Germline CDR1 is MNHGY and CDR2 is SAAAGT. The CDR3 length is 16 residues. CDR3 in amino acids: CASTIIRGGGGQTQYF. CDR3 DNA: TGTGCCAGCACCATTATTAGGGGGGGTGGCGGACAGACCCAGTACTTC.

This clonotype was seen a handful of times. The DNA of the CDR3 is TGTGCCAGCAGTTACCGGGACGTGCGAACCTACGAGCAGTTCTTC. Translated: CASSYRDVRTYEQFF. The chain has TRBV6-5 and TRBJ2-1; either TRBD1 or TRBD2 may supply D (5 bases each). Germline V gene data show CDR1 as MNHEY and CDR2 as SVGAGI. The V end lost 2 bases, the J end lost 10 bases, and 18 bases lay between the germline ends. The CDR3 contains 15 residues.

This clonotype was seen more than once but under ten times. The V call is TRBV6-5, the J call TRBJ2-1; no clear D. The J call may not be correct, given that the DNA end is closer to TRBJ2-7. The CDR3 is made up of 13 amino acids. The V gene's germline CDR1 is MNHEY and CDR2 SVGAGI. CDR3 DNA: TGTGCCAGCAGTTACAAGGGCCTCTACGAGCAGTACTTC. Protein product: CASSYKGLYEQYF.

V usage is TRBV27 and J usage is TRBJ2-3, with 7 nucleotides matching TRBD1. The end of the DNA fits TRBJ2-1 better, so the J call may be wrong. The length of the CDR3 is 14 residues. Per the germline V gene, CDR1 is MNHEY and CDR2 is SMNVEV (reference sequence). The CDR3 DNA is TGTGCCAGCAGTAGAGGGGGCGGGCACAATGAGCAGTTCTTC. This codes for CASSRGGGHNEQFF.

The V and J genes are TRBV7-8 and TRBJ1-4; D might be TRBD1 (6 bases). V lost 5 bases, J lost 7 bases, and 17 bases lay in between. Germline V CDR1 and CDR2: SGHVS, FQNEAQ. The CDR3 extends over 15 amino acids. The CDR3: CASSLPGPRGEKLFF. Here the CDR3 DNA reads TGTGCCAGCAGCCTTCCGGGACCCAGGGGTGAAAAACTGTTTTTT.

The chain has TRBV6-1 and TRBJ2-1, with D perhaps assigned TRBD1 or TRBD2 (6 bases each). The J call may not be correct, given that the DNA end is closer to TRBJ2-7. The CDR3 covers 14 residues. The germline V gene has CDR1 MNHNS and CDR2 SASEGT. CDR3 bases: TGTGCCAGCACCGATTGGTGGGGGGACAATGAGCAGTACTTC. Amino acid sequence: CASTDWWGDNEQYF.

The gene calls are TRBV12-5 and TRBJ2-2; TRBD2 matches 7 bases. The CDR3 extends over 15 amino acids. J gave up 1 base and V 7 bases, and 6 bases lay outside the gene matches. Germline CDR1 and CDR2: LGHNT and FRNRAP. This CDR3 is CASALTSRNTGELFF. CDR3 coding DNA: TGTGCTAGTGCTCTGACTAGCAGGAACACCGGGGAGCTGTTTTTT. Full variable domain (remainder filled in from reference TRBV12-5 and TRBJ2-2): DARVTQTPRHKVTEMGQEVTMRCQPILGHNTVFWYRQTMMQGLELLAYFRNRAPLDDSGMPKDRFSAEMPDATLATLKIQPSEPRDSAVYFCASALTSRNTGELFFGEGSRLTVL.